Listed here are 7 T cell receptor beta chains from one sample, sequenced in a study of blood T cell repertoires in COVID-19. Clones were sequenced by immunoSEQ multiplex PCR, and TCRdb holds only the in-frame ones, with some missing. The sample includes 20,000 to 25,000 clones, 70% to 90% of them seen just once. Sequencing was performed on peripheral blood. These receptors were collected from a human donor in a cohort sampled during active COVID-19. The donor label of this sample is uncertain.

This clone was seen just once. The chain carries TRBV2 and TRBJ2-6; D is ambiguous. The CDR3 loop spans 15 amino acids. Germline assignment: CDR1 SNHLY and CDR2 FYNNEI. V dropped 8 bases and J dropped 1 base, with 12 bases sitting between them. The CDR3 spells CASGLFRSGANVLTF. The CDR3 bases are TGTGCCAGCGGCCTCTTCAGGTCTGGGGCCAACGTCCTGACTTTC.

The rearrangement links TRBV28 to TRBJ2-2; D is possibly TRBD1 (5 bases). The CDR3 has 16 residues. Germline V CDR1 and CDR2: MDHEN, SYDVKM. V gave up 5 bases and J gave up 0 bases, with 13 bases separating them. The CDR3 here is CASSPLQTANTGELFF. CDR3 DNA: TGTGCCAGCAGTCCGCTTCAGACAGCGAACACCGGGGAGCTGTTTTTT.

The table lists this clone with a few counts. The chain uses TRBV7-3 and TRBJ2-2, with D possibly being TRBD2 (6 bases). Per germline, CDR1 SGHTA and CDR2 FQGTGA. Trimming stripped 5 bases from V and 7 bases from J, with 14 bases between. This CDR3 region has 14 residues. CDR3 DNA: TGTGCCAGCAGCCCACGGGGGTTGGGCGGGGAGCTGTTTTTT. Translating it yields CASSPRGLGGELFF.

The genes are TRBV28 and TRBJ2-3; 7 bases are a match to TRBD2. This CDR3 contains 14 residues. V shed 2 bases and J 4 bases; nucleotides not matched to a gene: 3. Germline values: CDR1 MDHEN, CDR2 SYDVKM. CDR3 protein: CASSLAGVSDTQYF. Written as DNA, the CDR3 is TGTGCCAGCAGTTTAGCGGGAGTTTCAGATACGCAGTATTTT.

This chain links TRBV11-2 with TRBJ1-1; TRBD1 might be the D (5 bases). Germline CDR1 and CDR2: SGHAT and FQNNGV. V was shortened by 5 bases and J by 1 base, with 14 bases between the two germline ends. The CDR3 consists of 15 residues. The CDR3 here is CASSKTGGWNTEAFF. The CDR3 bases are TGTGCCAGCAGCAAGACCGGGGGTTGGAACACTGAAGCTTTCTTT.

This sequence joins TRBV6-2 or TRBV6-3 and TRBJ2-7; 9 bases are shared with TRBD2. Germline V lookup: CDR1 MNHEY, CDR2 SVGEGT. This CDR3 region has 17 residues. V lost 5 bases, J lost 0 bases, and 11 bases stayed unmatched. The CDR3 is CASSHPAGGVYSYEQYF. In DNA, the CDR3 is TGTGCCAGCAGTCACCCAGCGGGGGGAGTGTACTCCTACGAGCAGTACTTC.

The chain uses TRBV10-3 and TRBJ2-7; D might be TRBD1 (6 bases). CDR1 is ENHRY and CDR2 is SYGVKD in the germline V gene. This CDR3 spans 13 amino acids. V was trimmed by 3 bases and J by 5 bases, leaving 11 bases between them. Written as DNA, the CDR3 is TGTGCCATCAGTGAAACAGGGTACCACGAGCAGTACTTC. Translation gives CAISETGYHEQYF.